The present T cell receptor beta chain was sequenced within a study of blood T cells in healthy people across ages. Study-level points and caveats: Possibly confounding the expanded clonotype changes was the fact that donor CMV status was unknown. In long-lived donors, naive CD4+ cell counts and diversity exceeded those of aged donors.

CDR1 and CDR2 from the germline V gene are MNHEY and SVGEGT. Losses at the gene ends were 5 bases for V and 3 bases for J; bases not matched to a gene: 12. The CDR3 contains 16 residues. Then a second PCR, running roughly 7 to 11 cycles, was carried out with a sample-barcoded 5' primer and a J-beta primer mix. Each cDNA molecule, via a template-switch adaptor with 12 random nucleotides, was tagged. Via MiXCR, TCRdb re-called the 5' RACE reads, giving one row per CDR3 protein. The table includes about 1.8 million distinct CDR3 sequences, 49% detected once. Regarding this clonotype: As yet, its antigen is unknown.

This chain links TRBV6-2 or TRBV6-3 with TRBJ2-5; 7 bases align to TRBD2. The origin of this receptor is a woman in her 40s in good health. The sequenced sample consisted of blood. This CDR3 is CASSPYSSGGKETQYF. In DNA, the CDR3 is TGTGCCAGCAGTCCCTACTCTAGCGGTGGGAAAGAGACCCAGTACTTC.